This T cell receptor beta chain was sequenced in a study of post-analysis software for immune sequencing data. Study-level points and caveats: Batch-matched samples strongly co-clustered by F measure. Comparison of patients with controls showed roughly five TRBV segments more frequent in patients, TRBV5-6, TRBV5-1 and TRBV20-1 among them.

Prepared TCR beta cDNA libraries contained unique molecular identifiers. Starting from about 0.98 to 11 million T cells, the study yielded about 500,000 cDNA molecules. TCRdb re-analysed the PCR reads in MiXCR, keeping a single row per CDR3 protein. Of hundreds of thousands of distinct CDR3 sequences listed, 59% are singletons. CDR3 length: 14 residues. V lost 0 bases and J 0 bases, leaving 3 bases between the germline ends. Looked up from germline, CDR1 is SGHTA and CDR2 is FQGTGA. Only a few counts were recorded for this clonotype. Its antigen is not identified. This rearrangement joins TRBV7-3 to TRBJ2-1; no clear D. This TCR was recovered from a girl aged 2 to 10 with multiple sclerosis. The specimen sequenced was blood. CDR3: CASSLTASYNEQFF. The CDR3, as DNA: TGTGCCAGCAGCTTAACGGCCTCCTACAATGAGCAGTTCTTC.